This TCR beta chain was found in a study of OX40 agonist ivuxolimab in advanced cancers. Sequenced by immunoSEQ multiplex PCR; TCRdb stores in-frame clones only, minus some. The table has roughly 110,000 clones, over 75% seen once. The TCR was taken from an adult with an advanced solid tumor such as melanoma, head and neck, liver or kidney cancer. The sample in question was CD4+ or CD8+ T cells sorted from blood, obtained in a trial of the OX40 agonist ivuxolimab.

The CDR3 sequence: CASSSEDPNKLFF. CDR3 nucleotides: TGTGCCAGCAGTTCTGAGGACCCCAATAAACTGTTTTTT. V is TRBV2 and J is TRBJ1-4, with unresolved D. Trimming took 5 bases from V and 11 from J, leaving 15 bases between them. From germline, CDR1 is SNHLY and CDR2 FYNNEI. The CDR3 is 13 amino acids.